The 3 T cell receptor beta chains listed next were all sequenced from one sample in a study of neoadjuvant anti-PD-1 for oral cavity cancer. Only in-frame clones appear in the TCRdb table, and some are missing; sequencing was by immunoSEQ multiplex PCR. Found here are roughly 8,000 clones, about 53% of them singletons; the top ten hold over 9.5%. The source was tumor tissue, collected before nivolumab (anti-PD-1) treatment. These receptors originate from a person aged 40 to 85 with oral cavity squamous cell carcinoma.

The CDR3 loop reads CATSRESGAHPYEQYF. The CDR3 DNA reads TGTGCCACCAGCAGAGAGAGCGGGGCCCACCCCTACGAGCAGTACTTC. The V call is TRBV15, the J call TRBJ2-7, with 7 bases identical to TRBD2. V was pared by 0 bases and J by 2 bases, with 7 bases of the junction left unmatched. CDR1 is LNHNV and CDR2 is YYDKDF in the germline V gene (reference sequence). The CDR3 sequence is 16 residues long.

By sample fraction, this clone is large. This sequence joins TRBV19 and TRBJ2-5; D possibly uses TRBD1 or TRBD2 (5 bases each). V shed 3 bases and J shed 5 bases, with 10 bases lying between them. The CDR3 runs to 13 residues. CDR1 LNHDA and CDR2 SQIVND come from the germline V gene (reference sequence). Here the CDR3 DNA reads TGTGCCAGTAGTATTCGGGGCAGGGAGACCCAGTACTTC. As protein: CASSIRGRETQYF. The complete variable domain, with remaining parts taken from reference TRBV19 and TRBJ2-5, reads DGGITQSPKYLFRKEGQNVTLSCEQNLNHDAMYWYRQDPGQGLRLIYYSQIVNDFQKGDIAEGYSVSREKKESFPLTVTSAQKNPTAFYLCASSIRGRETQYFGPGTRLLVL.

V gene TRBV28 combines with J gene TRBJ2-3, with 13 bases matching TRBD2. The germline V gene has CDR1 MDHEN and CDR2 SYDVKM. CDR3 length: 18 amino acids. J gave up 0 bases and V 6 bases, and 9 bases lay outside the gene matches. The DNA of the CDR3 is TGTGCCAGCAGCAAGACTAGCGGGAGGAGTCCTAGCACAGATACGCAGTATTTT. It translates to CASSKTSGRSPSTDTQYF.